This TCR beta chain was recorded in a study of T cells in Graves' hyperthyroidism and ophthalmopathy. Study results and limitations: The blood repertoire included most of the expanded thyroid clonotypes above 0.001.

This clonotype was found many times. Its specificity is unknown. V was cut by 6 bases and J by 4 bases, with 12 bases left in between. The CDR3 sequence is 14 residues long. CDR1 MNHNS and CDR2 SASEGT come from the germline V gene. Researchers took RNA transcripts and amplified the TCR beta CDR3 regions from them. A first-round RT-PCR of the TCR CDR3 used the HTBI primer set. TCRdb reprocessed the multiplex PCR reads with MiXCR, giving one entry per CDR3 protein. This sample has more than 500,000 distinct CDR3 sequences, with roughly 15% found just once. This clonotype was sampled from a woman aged 25 to 39 with Graves' hyperthyroidism. The chain has TRBV6-1 and TRBJ2-2; a weak D match, TRBD2 (5 bases). The sample taken for sequencing was blood. CDR3 sequence: CASRGGLFTGELFF. DNA of the CDR3: TGTGCCAGCAGGGGCGGGCTATTCACCGGGGAGCTGTTTTTT.